This TCR beta chain was identified during a study of blood T cells in healthy people across ages. Overall study findings and caveats: Per-million-T-cell TCR beta diversity fell roughly linearly with age.

The authors ran a second PCR of 7 to 11 cycles using a sample-barcoded 5' primer and a J-beta primer mix. TCRdb itself ran the 5' RACE reads through MiXCR, one entry per CDR3 protein. The sample consists of 450,000 to 600,000 distinct CDR3 sequences, roughly a quarter of them appearing once. The junction had 8 bases not matched to a gene; V was cut back by 5 bases and J by 2 bases. The CDR3 spans 18 residues. Germline V gene lookup returns CDR1 LNHDA and CDR2 SQIVND (reference sequence). Worth noting for this clonotype: What it recognizes is unknown.

These data were likewise used in another study, on T cells of mothers and their children. From that report: Samples came from a few healthy Caucasian mothers and their six children. RNA that had been extracted went wholly into cDNA synthesis, at around 1.5 ug per 15 ul. The overlap seen between related mothers and children slightly exceeded that of unrelated pairs, though not significantly.

The material sequenced was blood. The chain has TRBV19 and TRBJ2-4, with TRBD2 matching 14 bases. This receptor was obtained from a boy younger than 10 in good health. The CDR3 sequence is CASSFGTSGGITKNIQYF. CDR3 nucleotides: TGTGCCAGTAGTTTCGGGACTAGCGGGGGCATAACCAAAAACATTCAGTACTTC. Complete variable domain (other parts from reference TRBV19 and TRBJ2-4): DGGITQSPKYLFRKEGQNVTLSCEQNLNHDAMYWYRQDPGQGLRLIYYSQIVNDFQKGDIAEGYSVSREKKESFPLTVTSAQKNPTAFYLCASSFGTSGGITKNIQYFGAGTRLSVL.